This TCR beta chain was sequenced for a study of T cell changes during pregnancy in multiple sclerosis. Libraries were prepared by immunoSEQ multiplex PCR; TCRdb keeps only in-frame clonotypes and omits some of them. The table records approximately 54,000 clones, about 91% of them present only once. V shed 8 bases and J 7 bases; nucleotides not matched to a gene: 12. Germline CDR1 is MDHEN and CDR2 is SYDVKM. The CDR3 is 16 residues long. The receptor's source is a female donor in good health, enrolled as a control in a pregnancy study. The chain is built from TRBV28 and TRBJ1-6, with 9 bases matching TRBD1. The source material was peripheral blood, sampled after pregnancy. In DNA, the CDR3 is TGTGCCAGCTACCCCCAGGGGGACAGGGTGAATTCACCCCTCCACTTT. Residues: CASYPQGDRVNSPLHF.